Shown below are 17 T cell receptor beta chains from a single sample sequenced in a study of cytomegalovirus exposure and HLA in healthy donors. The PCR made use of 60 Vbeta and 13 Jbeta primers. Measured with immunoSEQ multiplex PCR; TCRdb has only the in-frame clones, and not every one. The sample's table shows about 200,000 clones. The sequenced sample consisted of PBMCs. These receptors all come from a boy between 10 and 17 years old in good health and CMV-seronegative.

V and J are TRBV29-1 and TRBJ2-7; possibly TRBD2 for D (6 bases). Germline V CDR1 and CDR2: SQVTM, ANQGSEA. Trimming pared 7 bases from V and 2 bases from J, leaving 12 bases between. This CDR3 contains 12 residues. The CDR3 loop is CSARDWTYEQYF. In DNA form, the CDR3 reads TGCAGCGCCAGGGACTGGACCTACGAGCAGTACTTC.

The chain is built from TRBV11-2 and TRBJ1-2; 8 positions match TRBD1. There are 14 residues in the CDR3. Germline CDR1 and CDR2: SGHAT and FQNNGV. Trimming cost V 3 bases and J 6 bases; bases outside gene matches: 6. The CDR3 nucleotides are TGTGCCAGCAGCTTTTCCAGGGGGCTGGATGGCTACACCTTC. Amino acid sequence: CASSFSRGLDGYTF.

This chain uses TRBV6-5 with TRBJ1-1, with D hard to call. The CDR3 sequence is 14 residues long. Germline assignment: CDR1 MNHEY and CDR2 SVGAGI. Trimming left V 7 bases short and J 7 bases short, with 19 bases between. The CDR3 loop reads CASITPLPPLEAFF. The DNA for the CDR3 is TGTGCCAGCATCACACCTTTACCCCCTCTTGAAGCTTTCTTT.

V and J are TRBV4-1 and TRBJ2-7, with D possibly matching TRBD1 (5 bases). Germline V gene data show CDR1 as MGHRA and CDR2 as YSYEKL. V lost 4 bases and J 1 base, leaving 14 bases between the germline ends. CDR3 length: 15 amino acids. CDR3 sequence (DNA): TGCGCCAGCAGCCCGTCCAGGGCAGTTTCCTACGAGCAGTACTTC. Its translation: CASSPSRAVSYEQYF.

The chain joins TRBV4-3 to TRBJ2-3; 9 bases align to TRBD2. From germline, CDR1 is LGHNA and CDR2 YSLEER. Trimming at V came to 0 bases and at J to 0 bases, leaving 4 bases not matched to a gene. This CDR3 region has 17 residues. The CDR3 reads CASSQDSGTSSTDTQYF. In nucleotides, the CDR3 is TGCGCCAGCAGCCAAGATTCCGGGACTAGCAGCACAGATACGCAGTATTTT.

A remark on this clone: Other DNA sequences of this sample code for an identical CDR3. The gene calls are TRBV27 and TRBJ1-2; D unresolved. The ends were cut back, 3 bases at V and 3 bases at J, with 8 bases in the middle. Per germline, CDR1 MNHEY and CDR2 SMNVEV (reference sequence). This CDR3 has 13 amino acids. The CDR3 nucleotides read TGTGCCAGCAGTTTTGGCCAGGACTATGGCTACACCTTC. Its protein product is CASSFGQDYGYTF.

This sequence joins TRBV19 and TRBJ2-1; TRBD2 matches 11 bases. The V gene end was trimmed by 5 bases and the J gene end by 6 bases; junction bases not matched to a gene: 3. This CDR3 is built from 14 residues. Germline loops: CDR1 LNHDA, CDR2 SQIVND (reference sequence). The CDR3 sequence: CASSPLAGGNEQFF. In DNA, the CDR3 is TGTGCCAGTAGTCCGCTAGCGGGGGGCAATGAGCAGTTCTTC.

CDR3 nucleotide sequence: TGTGCCAGCAGTTATTGGACAGGGGAATCACCCCTCCACTTT. Translating gives CASSYWTGESPLHF. The V gene is TRBV28, the J gene TRBJ1-6; TRBD1 matches 9 bases. This CDR3 has 14 amino acids. Germline trimming cut 4 bases from V and 10 bases from J; bases unmatched to any gene: 5. Germline CDR1 and CDR2: MDHEN and SYDVKM.

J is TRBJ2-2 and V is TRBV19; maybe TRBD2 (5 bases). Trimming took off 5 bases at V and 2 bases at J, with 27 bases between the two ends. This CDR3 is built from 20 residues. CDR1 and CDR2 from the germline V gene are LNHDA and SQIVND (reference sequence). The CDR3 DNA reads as TGTGCCAGTAGTCCGTCCGCATTCGGGAATATCTTCGGAAACACCGGGGAGCTGTTTTTT. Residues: CASSPSAFGNIFGNTGELFF. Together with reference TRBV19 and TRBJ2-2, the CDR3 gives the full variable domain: DGGITQSPKYLFRKEGQNVTLSCEQNLNHDAMYWYRQDPGQGLRLIYYSQIVNDFQKGDIAEGYSVSREKKESFPLTVTSAQKNPTAFYLCASSPSAFGNIFGNTGELFFGEGSRLTVL.

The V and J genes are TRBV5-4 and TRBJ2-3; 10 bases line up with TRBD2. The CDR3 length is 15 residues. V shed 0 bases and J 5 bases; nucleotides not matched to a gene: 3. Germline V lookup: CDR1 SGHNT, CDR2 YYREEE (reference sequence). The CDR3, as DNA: TGTGCCAGCAGCTTGGCCCCTAGCGGGGGAGATACGCAGTATTTT. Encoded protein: CASSLAPSGGDTQYF.

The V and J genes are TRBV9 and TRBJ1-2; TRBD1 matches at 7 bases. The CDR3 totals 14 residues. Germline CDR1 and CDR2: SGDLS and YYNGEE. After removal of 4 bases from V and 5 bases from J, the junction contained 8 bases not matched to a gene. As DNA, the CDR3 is TGTGCCAGCAGCAGACAGGGTAGGCCGTATGGCTACACCTTC. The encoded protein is CASSRQGRPYGYTF.

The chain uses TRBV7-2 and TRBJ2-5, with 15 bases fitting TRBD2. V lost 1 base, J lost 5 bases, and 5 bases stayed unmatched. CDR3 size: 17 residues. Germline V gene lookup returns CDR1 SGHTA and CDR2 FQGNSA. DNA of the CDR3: TGTGCCAGCAGCTTAGGGACTAGCGGGGGGGCCAGGGAGACCCAGTACTTC. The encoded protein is CASSLGTSGGARETQYF.

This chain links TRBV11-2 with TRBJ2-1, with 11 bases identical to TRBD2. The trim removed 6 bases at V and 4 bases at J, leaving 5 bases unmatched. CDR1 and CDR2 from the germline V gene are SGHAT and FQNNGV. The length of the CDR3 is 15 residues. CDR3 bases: TGTGCCAGCAGGAGGACTAGCGGGCCTTACAATGAGCAGTTCTTC. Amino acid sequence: CASRRTSGPYNEQFF.

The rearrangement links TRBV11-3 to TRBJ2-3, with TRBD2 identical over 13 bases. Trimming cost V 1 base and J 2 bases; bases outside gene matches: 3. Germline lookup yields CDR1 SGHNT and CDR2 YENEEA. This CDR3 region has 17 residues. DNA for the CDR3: TGTGCCAGCAGCTTAGGGGGGACTAGCGGGACCACAGATACGCAGTATTTT. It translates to CASSLGGTSGTTDTQYF.

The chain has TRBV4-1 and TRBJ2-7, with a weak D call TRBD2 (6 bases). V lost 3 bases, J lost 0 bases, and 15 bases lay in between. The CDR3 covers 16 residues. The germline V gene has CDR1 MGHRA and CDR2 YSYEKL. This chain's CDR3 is CASSHSLAWSSYEQYF. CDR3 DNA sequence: TGCGCCAGCAGCCACAGCCTAGCGTGGAGCTCCTACGAGCAGTACTTC.

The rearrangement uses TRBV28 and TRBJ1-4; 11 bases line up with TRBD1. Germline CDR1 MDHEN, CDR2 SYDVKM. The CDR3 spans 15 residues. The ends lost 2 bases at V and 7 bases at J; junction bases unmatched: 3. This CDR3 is CASSLVGTGGEKLFF. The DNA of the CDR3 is TGTGCCAGCAGTTTAGTAGGGACAGGGGGTGAAAAACTGTTTTTT.

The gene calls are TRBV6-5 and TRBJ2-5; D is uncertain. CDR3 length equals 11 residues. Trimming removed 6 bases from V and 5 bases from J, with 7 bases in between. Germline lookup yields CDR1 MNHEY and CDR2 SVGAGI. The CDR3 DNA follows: TGTGCCAGCAGAACAGAGGAGACCCAGTACTTC. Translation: CASRTEETQYF.